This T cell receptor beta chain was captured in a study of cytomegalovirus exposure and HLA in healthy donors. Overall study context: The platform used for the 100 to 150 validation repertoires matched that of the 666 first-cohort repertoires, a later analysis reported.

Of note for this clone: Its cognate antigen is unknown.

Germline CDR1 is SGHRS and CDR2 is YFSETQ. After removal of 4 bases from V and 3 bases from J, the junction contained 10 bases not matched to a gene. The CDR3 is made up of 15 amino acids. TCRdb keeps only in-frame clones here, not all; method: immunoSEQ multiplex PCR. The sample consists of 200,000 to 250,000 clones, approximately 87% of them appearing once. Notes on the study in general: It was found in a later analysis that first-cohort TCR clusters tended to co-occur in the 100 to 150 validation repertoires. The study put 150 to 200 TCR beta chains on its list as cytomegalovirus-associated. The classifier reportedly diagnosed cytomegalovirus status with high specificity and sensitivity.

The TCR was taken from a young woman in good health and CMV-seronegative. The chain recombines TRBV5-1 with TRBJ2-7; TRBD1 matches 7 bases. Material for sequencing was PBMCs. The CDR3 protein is CASSIGQARRYEQYF. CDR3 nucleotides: TGCGCCAGCAGCATAGGACAGGCCAGACGCTACGAGCAGTACTTC. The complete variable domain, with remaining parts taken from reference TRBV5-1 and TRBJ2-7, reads KAGVTQTPRYLIKTRGQQVTLSCSPISGHRSVSWYQQTPGQGLQFLFEYFSETQRNKGNFPGRFSGRQFSNSRSEMNVSTLELGDSALYLCASSIGQARRYEQYFGPGTRLTVT.